This is a list of T cell receptor beta chains from one sample in a study of blood T cell repertoires in COVID-19. Clones were sequenced by immunoSEQ multiplex PCR, and TCRdb holds only the in-frame ones, with some missing. The table records about 75,000 clones, around 74% of them present only once. Source material: peripheral blood. All receptors come from a woman of 80 years or more with active or convalescent COVID-19. Both conserved end residues are part of each CDR3.

v_gene: TRBV5-6
j_gene: TRBJ2-3
CDR3aa: CASSWGGLAGRSTDTQYF

v_gene: TRBV7-2
j_gene: TRBJ2-3
CDR3aa: CASSPRAGMVTDTQYF

v_gene: TRBV9
j_gene: TRBJ1-2
CDR3aa: CASSATGGFYGYTF

v_gene: TRBV6-4
j_gene: TRBJ1-4
CDR3aa: CASSLGTGGASRKLFF

v_gene: TRBV5-1
j_gene: TRBJ1-2
CDR3aa: CASSITQGTDYGYTF

v_gene: TRBV11-2
j_gene: TRBJ2-7
CDR3aa: CASSPMGKGGPEEQYF

v_gene: TRBV4-2
j_gene: TRBJ2-1
CDR3aa: CASSHAVTSGKYNEQFF

v_gene: TRBV28
j_gene: TRBJ2-1
CDR3aa: CASNYPGGNEQFF

v_gene: TRBV6-5
j_gene: TRBJ2-7
CDR3aa: CASRASGAYEQYF

v_gene: TRBV7-8
j_gene: TRBJ1-5
CDR3aa: CASSSGRNRGNQPQHF

v_gene: TRBV3-1/TRBV3-2
j_gene: TRBJ2-5
CDR3aa: CASSQRRGPSQETQYF

v_gene: TRBV11-2
j_gene: TRBJ2-3
CDR3aa: CASSTSVRDTQYF

v_gene: TRBV9
j_gene: TRBJ1-3
CDR3aa: CASSTGGGYAGNTIYF

v_gene: TRBV7-8
j_gene: TRBJ1-2
CDR3aa: CASSLSLTGQGDGYTF

v_gene: TRBV7-2
j_gene: TRBJ2-7
CDR3aa: CASRLDGSSSYEQYF

v_gene: TRBV5-1
j_gene: TRBJ2-3
CDR3aa: CASSEGGGRLTDTQYF

v_gene: TRBV18
j_gene: TRBJ2-5
CDR3aa: CASSLDQSGTQYF

v_gene: TRBV7-8
j_gene: TRBJ2-5
CDR3aa: CASSLVLAGAVQETQYF

v_gene: TRBV5-6
j_gene: TRBJ2-2
CDR3aa: CASSLVLAVGELFF

v_gene: TRBV2
j_gene: TRBJ2-1
CDR3aa: CASSSARGFYNEQFF

v_gene: TRBV5-6
j_gene: TRBJ1-4
CDR3aa: CASSLAWDTTTNEKLFF

v_gene: TRBV9
j_gene: TRBJ2-5
CDR3aa: CASSVGTSRGQETQYF

v_gene: TRBV27
j_gene: TRBJ2-7
CDR3aa: CASSLGDRGYEQYF

v_gene: TRBV9
j_gene: TRBJ2-7
CDR3aa: CASSVGDSYEQYF

v_gene: TRBV19
j_gene: TRBJ1-2
CDR3aa: CASSIEGRGVGGYTF

v_gene: TRBV6-6
j_gene: TRBJ1-1
CDR3aa: CAVGGGYTEAFF

v_gene: TRBV11-2
j_gene: TRBJ2-7
CDR3aa: CASSLELADEQYF

v_gene: TRBV7-2
j_gene: TRBJ2-3
CDR3aa: CASSPPSGGATAYTDTQYF

v_gene: TRBV29-1
j_gene: TRBJ1-1
CDR3aa: CSVIRQGRNTEAFF

v_gene: TRBV11-3
j_gene: TRBJ2-1
CDR3aa: CASSSDRVGEQFF

v_gene: TRBV19
j_gene: TRBJ1-3
CDR3aa: CASSKGQPRDSGNTIYF

v_gene: TRBV9
j_gene: TRBJ1-2
CDR3aa: CASSVFAGSNYGYTF

v_gene: TRBV9
j_gene: TRBJ1-2
CDR3aa: CASSVPGRYGYTF

v_gene: TRBV6-5
j_gene: TRBJ1-1
CDR3aa: CASSSQAGGENTEAFF

v_gene: TRBV19
j_gene: TRBJ2-3
CDR3aa: CASSMSSGSTDTQYF

v_gene: TRBV7-9
j_gene: TRBJ1-2
CDR3aa: CASSSTRIREINYGYTF

v_gene: TRBV28
j_gene: TRBJ1-2
CDR3aa: CASREGPNYGYTF

v_gene: TRBV5-1
j_gene: TRBJ2-1
CDR3aa: CASYTSGADNEQFF

v_gene: TRBV29-1
j_gene: TRBJ2-2
CDR3aa: CSVLGTIGSGELFF

v_gene: TRBV11-2
j_gene: TRBJ1-2
CDR3aa: CASSFTGYGYTF

v_gene: TRBV15
j_gene: TRBJ1-5
CDR3aa: CATSLPTTHVLNQPQHF

v_gene: TRBV6-5
j_gene: TRBJ2-2
CDR3aa: CASSYTSSGELFF

v_gene: TRBV29-1
j_gene: TRBJ1-2
CDR3aa: CSVARYRTGTYGYTF

v_gene: TRBV2
j_gene: TRBJ2-7
CDR3aa: CASSEASGSSYEQYF

v_gene: TRBV11-3
j_gene: TRBJ2-1
CDR3aa: CASSLYEMVRDNEQFF

v_gene: TRBV10-3
j_gene: TRBJ1-6
CDR3aa: CAISESNRDNSPLHF

v_gene: TRBV4-3
j_gene: TRBJ2-3
CDR3aa: CASSQEPNYGTDTQYF

v_gene: TRBV30
j_gene: TRBJ2-7
CDR3aa: CAWSPGGEQYF

v_gene: TRBV27
j_gene: TRBJ2-7
CDR3aa: CASIKHRDSPYEQYF

v_gene: TRBV4-3
j_gene: TRBJ2-2
CDR3aa: CASSQDTGGGELFF

v_gene: TRBV4-3
j_gene: TRBJ2-4
CDR3aa: CASSQERLLAKNIQYF